These 27 T cell receptor beta chains were sequenced from one sample in a study of blood T cell repertoires in COVID-19. Repertoires were generated with immunoSEQ multiplex PCR, while TCRdb's copy carries only in-frame clones and drops some. In the table there are tens of thousands of clones, 60% to 85% of which are singletons. The sample was peripheral blood. All receptors derive from a human donor in a cohort sampled during active COVID-19.

The chain uses TRBV15 and TRBJ2-2; D is unresolved. Trimming stripped 8 bases from V and 0 bases from J, with 4 bases between. Germline V gene lookup returns CDR1 LNHNV and CDR2 YYDKDF (reference sequence). The CDR3 runs 12 residues. CDR3 residues: CATGSNTGELFF. Written as DNA, the CDR3 is TGTGCCACCGGCTCGAACACCGGGGAGCTGTTTTTT.

The chain uses TRBV28 and TRBJ1-2, with a weak D call TRBD1 (6 bases). The V gene lost 5 bases and the J gene lost 3 bases, with 19 bases spanning the gap. The CDR3 is made up of 16 amino acids. Germline V gene lookup returns CDR1 MDHEN and CDR2 SYDVKM. Here the CDR3 DNA reads TGTGCCAGCAGTCCGCCGTCACAGGGTTGGGACTATGGCTACACCTTC. This gives the protein CASSPPSQGWDYGYTF.

In this sample, this clone turned up once. The V call is TRBV19, the J call TRBJ2-3; D is perhaps TRBD1 (5 bases). Trimming removed 3 bases from V and 3 bases from J, with 19 bases in between. The CDR3 runs 17 residues. From germline, CDR1 is LNHDA and CDR2 SQIVND (reference sequence). DNA for the CDR3: TGTGCCAGTAGTATGTATCCGACAGTCGGGTGGACAGATACGCAGTATTTT. Translated: CASSMYPTVGWTDTQYF.

In its sample, this clone was seen a few times. The chain employs TRBV27 and TRBJ1-1; D not resolved. The V end lost 0 bases, the J end lost 3 bases, and 11 bases lay between the germline ends. The V gene's germline CDR1 is MNHEY and CDR2 SMNVEV (reference sequence). This CDR3 has 15 residues. DNA for the CDR3: TGTGCCAGCAGTTTATCAGGAGTTACGTACACTGAAGCTTTCTTT. Protein: CASSLSGVTYTEAFF.

This clone appeared a single time. This chain connects TRBV2 to TRBJ2-7; D unclear. Germline assignment: CDR1 SNHLY and CDR2 FYNNEI. V lost 8 bases to trimming and J lost 1 base, with 9 bases between them. The length of the CDR3 is 12 residues. CDR3 protein: CASVSESYEQYF. The CDR3 DNA reads TGTGCCAGCGTCTCCGAGTCCTACGAGCAGTACTTC.

This rearrangement joins TRBV5-1 to TRBJ1-4, with 8 positions matching TRBD1. CDR1 is SGHRS and CDR2 is YFSETQ in the germline V gene. This CDR3 spans 14 amino acids. V lost 4 bases, J lost 8 bases, and 7 bases stayed unmatched. Here the CDR3 DNA reads TGCGCCAGCAGCCGGACAGGGTCTGACGAAAAACTGTTTTTT. Its protein product is CASSRTGSDEKLFF.

This clone was seen a handful of times. V gene TRBV30 combines with J gene TRBJ2-4; 7 nucleotides agree with TRBD1. CDR1 GTSNPN and CDR2 SVGIG come from the germline V gene (reference sequence). V lost 6 bases, J lost 0 bases, and 20 bases stayed unmatched. This CDR3 spans 19 amino acids. The CDR3: CACNLPPTSGQLAKNIQYF. The CDR3 DNA follows: TGTGCCTGCAACCTACCCCCGACCTCGGGACAGCTAGCCAAAAACATTCAGTACTTC.

The chain carries TRBV6-5 and TRBJ2-7; 10 bases fit TRBD1. Germline values: CDR1 MNHEY, CDR2 SVGAGI. CDR3 size: 15 residues. Unmatched junction bases numbered 8, after V lost 7 bases and J lost 2 bases. The CDR3 nucleotides read TGTGCCAGCAAATTTTTGGGACAGGGGACCTACGAGCAGTACTTC. The encoded protein is CASKFLGQGTYEQYF.

The V gene is TRBV30, the J gene TRBJ2-7; possibly TRBD1 for D (6 bases). V was pared by 1 base and J by 4 bases, with 17 bases between. The CDR3 runs 15 residues. Germline V gives CDR1 GTSNPN, CDR2 SVGIG (reference sequence). CDR3 loop: CAWSAHRGGQYEQYF. As DNA, the CDR3 is TGTGCCTGGAGTGCCCACCGAGGGGGTCAGTACGAGCAGTACTTC.

This clone has only one observation. The J gene is TRBJ2-2, the V gene TRBV6-2 or TRBV6-3; 9 bases match TRBD1. Germline-derived CDR1 and CDR2 are MNHEY and SVGEGT. V dropped 2 bases and J dropped 7; count of bases not matched to a gene: 11. This CDR3 contains 17 residues. In nucleotides, the CDR3 is TGTGCCAGCAGTTACCTAGACAGGACAGGGGCGATCGGGGAGCTGTTTTTT. Translating it yields CASSYLDRTGAIGELFF.

The chain couples TRBV6-5 to TRBJ1-1; no reliable D call. The germline gives CDR1 MNHEY, CDR2 SVGAGI. The CDR3 length is 14 residues. V shed 5 bases and J shed 0 bases, with 10 bases lying between them. CDR3 sequence (DNA): TGTGCCAGCAGTCCAGTAAACATGAACACTGAAGCTTTCTTT. It encodes CASSPVNMNTEAFF.

This chain links TRBV9 with TRBJ2-2, with TRBD1 matching 9 bases. The CDR3 has 16 residues. V shed 0 bases and J 6 bases; nucleotides not matched to a gene: 6. Germline V gene data show CDR1 as SGDLS and CDR2 as YYNGEE. CDR3 in amino acids: CASSVEPGTGSGELFF. CDR3 bases: TGTGCCAGCAGCGTAGAACCCGGGACAGGGTCCGGGGAGCTGTTTTTT.

This clone came up a few times. The J gene is TRBJ2-7, the V gene TRBV5-3; 8 nucleotides align to TRBD1. TRBV5-3 is treated as an ORF (open reading frame) with a function not yet certain. This CDR3 has 13 residues. Trimming at V came to 4 bases and at J to 5 bases, leaving 5 bases not matched to a gene. The CDR3 DNA reads TGTGCCAGAAGCCCATCAGGGGGCAACGAGCAGTACTTC. It encodes CARSPSGGNEQYF.

The count of this clone is one. J is TRBJ2-2 and V is TRBV9; no clear D. This CDR3 region has 14 residues. CDR1 is SGDLS and CDR2 is YYNGEE in the germline V gene. Between the trimmed V and J ends, which lost 0 bases and 6 bases, there was a span of 9 bases. CDR3 sequence: CASSVVLDSGELFF. DNA for the CDR3: TGTGCCAGCAGCGTAGTTTTAGACTCCGGGGAGCTGTTTTTT.

This clone was seen only a few times. The V and J genes are TRBV6-2 or TRBV6-3 and TRBJ2-4, with 9 bases that match TRBD2. CDR1 MNHEY and CDR2 SVGEGT come from the germline V gene. The V and J ends lost 6 bases and 6 bases, in that order; junction bases with no gene match: 6. The CDR3 loop spans 14 amino acids. In DNA, the CDR3 is TGTGCCAGCAGCCTGGCTAGCGGGGCAAACATTCAGTACTTC. Translation: CASSLASGANIQYF.

The J gene is TRBJ1-4, the V gene TRBV10-3; TRBD1 is a possible D gene (6 bases). This CDR3 has 15 residues. The germline V gene encodes CDR1 ENHRY and CDR2 SYGVKD. Trimming left V 6 bases short and J 4 bases short, with 15 bases between. As DNA, the CDR3 is TGTGCCATCAGCAACCAACAGGGTTTTAATGAAAAACTGTTTTTT. Translated: CAISNQQGFNEKLFF.

The gene calls are TRBV5-1 and TRBJ2-7, with 7 bases identical to TRBD2. In germline, CDR1 is SGHRS, CDR2 YFSETQ. The CDR3 has 17 residues. V dropped 4 bases and J dropped 2; count of bases not matched to a gene: 15. The CDR3 spells CASSLGPPGRDTYEQYF. As DNA, the CDR3 is TGCGCCAGCAGCCTCGGACCCCCAGGGAGGGATACCTACGAGCAGTACTTC.

This chain connects TRBV7-6 to TRBJ2-5; TRBD1 agrees at 8 bases. CDR1 is SGHVS, CDR2 FNYEAQ, per germline. This CDR3 has 14 residues. The J segment lost 4 bases and the V segment lost 5 bases, leaving 6 bases of the junction unmatched. The CDR3 nucleotides read TGTGCCAGCAGCCCAACAGGGGGAACAGAGACCCAGTACTTC. Its translation: CASSPTGGTETQYF.

This sequence joins TRBV4-1 and TRBJ2-7; possibly TRBD2 for D (6 bases). The CDR3 length is 16 residues. Trimming took 4 bases from V and 3 from J, leaving 19 bases between them. Germline assignment: CDR1 MGHRA and CDR2 YSYEKL. Written as DNA, the CDR3 is TGCGCCAGCAGCCGGTCCGGGGGTCGTCCTCTCTACGAGCAGTACTTC. Translated, it gives CASSRSGGRPLYEQYF.

V gene TRBV6-6 combines with J gene TRBJ2-4, with 9 positions matching TRBD1. Germline loops: CDR1 MNHNY, CDR2 SVGAGI (reference sequence). After removal of 2 bases from V and 3 bases from J, the junction contained 5 bases not matched to a gene. The CDR3 has 16 residues. This CDR3 reads CASSYGTGSVKNIQYF. The CDR3 region has the DNA TGTGCCAGCAGTTACGGGACAGGGTCTGTCAAAAACATTCAGTACTTC.

J is TRBJ1-1 and V is TRBV29-1; D remains unclear. The CDR3 runs 12 residues. Germline V CDR1 and CDR2: SQVTM, ANQGSEA. V dropped 3 bases and J dropped 0 bases, with 5 bases sitting between them. This chain's CDR3 is CSVDEMNTEAFF. In DNA, the CDR3 is TGCAGCGTTGATGAGATGAACACTGAAGCTTTCTTT.

This clone was recorded a few times. The chain recombines TRBV28 with TRBJ2-7; D is perhaps TRBD2 (6 bases). Germline assignment: CDR1 MDHEN and CDR2 SYDVKM. The germline V and J ends were trimmed by 2 bases and 0 bases, with 8 bases remaining between them. This CDR3 contains 14 residues. CDR3 nucleotides: TGTGCCAGCAGTTTAGCGGGGAGCTCCTACGAGCAGTACTTC. Its translation: CASSLAGSSYEQYF.

The V call is TRBV7-6, the J call TRBJ2-1; D possibly corresponds to TRBD2 (7 bases). The CDR3 contains 15 residues. Germline loops: CDR1 SGHVS, CDR2 FNYEAQ. V shed 7 bases and J shed 2 bases, with 15 bases lying between them. The CDR3 region has the DNA TGTGCCAGCAATGGGGGGGCAGGGACCTACAATGAGCAGTTCTTC. It specifies CASNGGAGTYNEQFF.

The chain links TRBV19 to TRBJ1-5; 7 bases are shared with TRBD1. V was pared by 4 bases and J by 0 bases, with 9 bases of the junction left unmatched. From germline, CDR1 is LNHDA and CDR2 SQIVND (reference sequence). The CDR3 spans 17 residues. CDR3 protein: CASSTGPTGYSNQPQHF. CDR3 bases: TGTGCCAGTAGTACCGGCCCGACAGGGTATAGCAATCAGCCCCAGCATTTT.

The V gene is TRBV5-1, the J gene TRBJ2-3; 8 bases line up with TRBD2. The CDR3 is made up of 17 amino acids. The V and J ends lost 3 bases and 2 bases, in that order; junction bases with no gene match: 11. Per germline, CDR1 SGHRS and CDR2 YFSETQ. Written as DNA, the CDR3 is TGCGCCAGCAGCTCCCTTGGTACAGCGGGGGCCACAGATACGCAGTATTTT. Amino acids: CASSSLGTAGATDTQYF.

This clone was observed a single time. This chain links TRBV10-3 with TRBJ1-1; 7 bases map to TRBD1. The CDR3 consists of 15 residues. Germline-derived CDR1 and CDR2 are ENHRY and SYGVKD. The ends lost 0 bases at V and 7 bases at J; junction bases unmatched: 8. The chain's CDR3 is CAISESTQGFDEAFF. The CDR3 coding sequence is TGTGCCATCAGTGAGTCGACACAGGGGTTTGATGAAGCTTTCTTT.

The genes are TRBV9 and TRBJ2-5; TRBD2 agrees at 10 bases. The CDR3 loop spans 16 amino acids. Unmatched junction bases numbered 3, after V lost 0 bases and J lost 1 base. CDR1 and CDR2 from the germline V gene are SGDLS and YYNGEE. CDR3: CASSVVVAGGQETQYF. The DNA of the CDR3 is TGTGCCAGCAGCGTAGTGGTAGCGGGGGGCCAAGAGACCCAGTACTTC. Drawing the rest from reference TRBV9 and TRBJ2-5, the complete variable domain is DSGVTQTPKHLITATGQRVTLRCSPRSGDLSVYWYQQSLDQGLQFLIQYYNGEERAKGNILERFSAQQFPDLHSELNLSSLELGDSALYFCASSVVVAGGQETQYFGPGTRLLVL.